This is a list of T cell receptor beta chains from one sample in a study of blood T cell repertoires in COVID-19. Method: immunoSEQ multiplex PCR; TCRdb's copy keeps in-frame clones and lacks some. The sample records about 120,000 clones, roughly 85% being singletons. The sample consisted of peripheral blood. The receptors originated from a human donor in a cohort sampled during active COVID-19. Both conserved end residues are part of each CDR3. A D gene is named only where the DNA matches it firmly. For some rows the clone size is stated as once, few or many, or as a class when expanded; others skip it.

>TRBD1|.|TRBJ1-1|TRBV28
CASQGTGGNTEAFF
TGTGCCAGCCAAGGGACAGGGGGTAACACTGAAGCTTTCTTT
>.|.|TRBJ2-2|TRBV29-1
CSVGLANTGELFF
TGCAGCGTTGGGCTAGCGAACACCGGGGAGCTGTTTTTT
>.|.|TRBJ2-7|TRBV10-2
CASSVTDEQYF
TGCGCCAGCAGTGTGACTGACGAGCAGTACTTC
>TRBD2|.|TRBJ2-3|TRBV19
CASSMGLAGGVIEQYF
TGTGCCAGTAGTATGGGACTAGCGGGTGGGGTTATAGAGCAGTATTTT
>.|.|TRBJ1-5|TRBV12-1
CASSLTPPRGFVYRSNQPQHF
TGTGCCAGCAGCCTAACACCGCCCAGGGGATTCGTATATAGGAGCAATCAGCCCCAGCATTTT
>TRBD2|.|TRBJ2-3|TRBV7-6
CASSLRASGRDTDTQYF
TGTGCCAGCAGCTTGCGGGCTAGCGGGAGGGACACAGATACGCAGTATTTT
>.|.|TRBJ2-3|TRBV11-1
CASSLVVATDTQYF
TGTGCCAGCAGCTTAGTTGTAGCGACAGATACGCAGTATTTT
>TRBD2|.|TRBJ2-2|TRBV10-1
CASSDPGLAGSQHGELFF
TGCGCCAGCAGTGACCCGGGACTAGCGGGATCTCAGCACGGGGAGCTGTTTTTT
>TRBD1|.|TRBJ2-7|TRBV5-1
CASSLGTGGGSYEQYF
TGCGCCAGCAGCTTGGGGACAGGGGGCGGCTCCTACGAGCAGTACTTC
>TRBD1|.|TRBJ2-3|TRBV27
CASIPATGGHADTQYF
TGTGCCAGCATCCCAGCGACAGGGGGTCACGCAGATACGCAGTATTTT
>.|.|TRBJ2-5|TRBV7-3
CASSLNPDETQYF
TGTGCCAGCAGCTTAAATCCAGATGAGACCCAGTACTTC
>TRBD1|.|TRBJ2-7|TRBV4-2
CASSQGGPGQGIYEQYF
TGTGCCAGCAGCCAAGGGGGTCCGGGACAGGGAATCTACGAGCAGTACTTC
>TRBD2|.|TRBJ2-5|TRBV6-1
CASSEAASGSGETQYF
TGTGCCAGCAGTGAAGCGGCTAGCGGGAGTGGGGAGACCCAGTACTTC
>.|.|TRBJ2-7|TRBV5-1
CASSLGGTNLYEQYF
TGCGCCAGCAGCTTGGGGGGGACAAATCTCTACGAGCAGTACTTC
>.|.|TRBJ2-6|TRBV19
CASIGGGTGANVLTF
TGTGCCAGTATCGGCGGAGGGACTGGGGCCAACGTCCTGACTTTC
>TRBD2|.|TRBJ2-7|TRBV7-6
CASSSGLAGYSYEQYF
TGTGCCAGCAGCTCAGGACTAGCGGGCTACTCCTACGAGCAGTACTTC
>TRBD2|.|TRBJ2-1|TRBV10-2
CASSLLAGVYNEQFF
TGCGCCAGCAGCCTACTAGCGGGGGTATACAATGAGCAGTTCTTC
>TRBD2|.|TRBJ2-1|TRBV28
CASNPHGTSGNNEQFF
TGTGCCAGCAACCCCCACGGGACTAGCGGGAACAATGAGCAGTTCTTC
>TRBD2|.|TRBJ2-1|TRBV4-3
CASSQVGIAGSNEQFF
TGCGCCAGCAGCCAAGTAGGAATAGCGGGATCGAATGAGCAGTTCTTC
>TRBD1|.|TRBJ1-1|TRBV30
CAWTLLRQGEAFF
TGTGCCTGGACCCTACTCCGACAGGGTGAAGCTTTCTTT
>.|.|TRBJ1-4|TRBV28
CASSFMGGLSEKLFF
TGTGCCAGCAGTTTTATGGGGGGATTGAGTGAAAAACTGTTTTTT
>.|.|TRBJ1-2|TRBV6-5
CASSYSYRTDGYTF
TGTGCCAGCAGTTACTCGTACCGGACAGATGGCTACACCTTC
>.|.|TRBJ1-2|TRBV11-2
CASSLQSVLSGYTF
TGTGCCAGCAGCCTACAAAGCGTACTCTCTGGCTACACCTTC
>TRBD2|once|TRBJ2-5|TRBV7-9
CASSSRLAGGGLETQYF
TGTGCCAGCAGCTCTCGACTAGCGGGGGGTGGATTAGAGACCCAGTACTTC
>.|.|TRBJ2-7|TRBV7-5
CARSSGSYEQYF
TGTGCCAGAAGCTCGGGGAGCTACGAGCAGTACTTC
>.|few|TRBJ2-7|TRBV7-2
CASSSVFGIYYEQYF
TGTGCCAGCAGCAGCGTGTTTGGTATTTACTACGAGCAGTACTTC